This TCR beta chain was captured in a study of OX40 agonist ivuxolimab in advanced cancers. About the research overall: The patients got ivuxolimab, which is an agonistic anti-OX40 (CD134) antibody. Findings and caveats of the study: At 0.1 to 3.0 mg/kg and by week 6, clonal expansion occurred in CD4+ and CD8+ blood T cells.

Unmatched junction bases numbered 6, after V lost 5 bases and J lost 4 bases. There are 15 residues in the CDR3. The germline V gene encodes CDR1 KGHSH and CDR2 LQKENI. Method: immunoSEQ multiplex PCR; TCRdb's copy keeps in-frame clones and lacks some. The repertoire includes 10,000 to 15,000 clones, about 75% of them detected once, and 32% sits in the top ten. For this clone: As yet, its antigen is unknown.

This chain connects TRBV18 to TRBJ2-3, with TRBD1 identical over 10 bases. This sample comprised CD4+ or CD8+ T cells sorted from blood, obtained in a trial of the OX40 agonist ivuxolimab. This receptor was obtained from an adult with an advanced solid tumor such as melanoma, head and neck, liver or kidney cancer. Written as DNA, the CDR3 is TGTGCCAGCTCAATGACAGGGGGCTTTTCAGATACGCAGTATTTT. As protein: CASSMTGGFSDTQYF.